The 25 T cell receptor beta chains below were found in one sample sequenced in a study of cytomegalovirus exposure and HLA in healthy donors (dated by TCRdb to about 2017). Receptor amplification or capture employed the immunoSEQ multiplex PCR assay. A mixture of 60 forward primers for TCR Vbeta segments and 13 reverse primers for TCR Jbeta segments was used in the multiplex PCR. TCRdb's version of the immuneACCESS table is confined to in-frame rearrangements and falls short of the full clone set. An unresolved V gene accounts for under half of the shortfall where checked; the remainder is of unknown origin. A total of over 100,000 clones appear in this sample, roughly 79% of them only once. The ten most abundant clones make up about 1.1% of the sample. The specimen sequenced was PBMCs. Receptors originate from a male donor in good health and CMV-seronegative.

This chain's CDR3 is CAWSVLAEAFF. CDR3 DNA: TGTGCCTGGAGTGTATTAGCGGAAGCTTTCTTT. The gene calls are TRBV30 and TRBJ1-1, with D hard to call. Trimming cost V 0 bases and J 8 bases, with 7 bases left between them. Germline CDR1 GTSNPN, CDR2 SVGIG (reference sequence). The CDR3 has 11 amino acids.

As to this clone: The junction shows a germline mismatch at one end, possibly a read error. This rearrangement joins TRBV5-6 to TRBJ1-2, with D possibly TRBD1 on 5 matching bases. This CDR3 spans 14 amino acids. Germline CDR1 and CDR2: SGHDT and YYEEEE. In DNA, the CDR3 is TGTGCCAACAGCTTGAAGCAGGGCTGGAATGGCTACACCTTC. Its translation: CANSLKQGWNGYTF.

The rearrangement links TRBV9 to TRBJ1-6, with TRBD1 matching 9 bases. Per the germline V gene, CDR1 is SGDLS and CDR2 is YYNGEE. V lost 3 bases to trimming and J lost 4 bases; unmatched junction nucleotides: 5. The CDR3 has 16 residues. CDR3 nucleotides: TGTGCCAGCAGCGAAACAGGGGGCGGGTATAATTCACCCCTCCACTTT. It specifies CASSETGGGYNSPLHF.

CDR3: CASSSRAGTGEKLFF. The CDR3 DNA reads TGTGCCAGCAGTTCTCGAGCCGGGACAGGGGAAAAACTGTTTTTT. This chain links TRBV6-5 with TRBJ1-4; TRBD1 agrees at 9 bases. The CDR3 is 15 amino acids. Trimming removed 4 bases from V and 8 bases from J; junction bases left unmatched: 8. CDR1 is MNHEY and CDR2 is SVGAGI in the germline V gene.

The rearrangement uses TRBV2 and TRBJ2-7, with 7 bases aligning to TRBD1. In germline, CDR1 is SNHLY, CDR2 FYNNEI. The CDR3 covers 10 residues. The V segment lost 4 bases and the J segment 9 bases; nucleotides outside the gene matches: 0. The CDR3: CASSGTGQYF. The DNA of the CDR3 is TGTGCCAGCAGTGGGACAGGGCAGTACTTC.

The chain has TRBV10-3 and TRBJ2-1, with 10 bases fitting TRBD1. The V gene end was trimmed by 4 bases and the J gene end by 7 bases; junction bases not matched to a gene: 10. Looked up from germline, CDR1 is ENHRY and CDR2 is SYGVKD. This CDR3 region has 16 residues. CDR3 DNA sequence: TGTGCCATCAGTGGGACCCGGGACAGGGGTTTGAATGAGCAGTTCTTC. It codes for CAISGTRDRGLNEQFF.

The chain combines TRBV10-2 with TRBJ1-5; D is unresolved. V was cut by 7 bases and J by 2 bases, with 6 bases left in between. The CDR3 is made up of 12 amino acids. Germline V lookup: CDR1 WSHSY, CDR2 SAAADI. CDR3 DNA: TGCGCCAGCAACTTTGGCAATCAGCCCCAGCATTTT. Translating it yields CASNFGNQPQHF.

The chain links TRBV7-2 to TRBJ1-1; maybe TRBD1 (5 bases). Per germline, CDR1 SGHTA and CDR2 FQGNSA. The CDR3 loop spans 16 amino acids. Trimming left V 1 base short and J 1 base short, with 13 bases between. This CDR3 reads CASSLVAGRANTEAFF. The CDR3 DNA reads TGTGCCAGCAGCTTAGTAGCCGGCAGGGCGAACACTGAAGCTTTCTTT.

In DNA form, the CDR3 reads TGTGCCAGCAGTTACTCGGACAGGAACACCGGGGAGCTGTTTTTT. Translation: CASSYSDRNTGELFF. The chain links TRBV6-5 to TRBJ2-2; maybe TRBD1 (6 bases). V gave up 0 bases and J gave up 1 base, with 6 bases separating them. Germline V CDR1 and CDR2: MNHEY, SVGAGI. This CDR3 is built from 15 residues.

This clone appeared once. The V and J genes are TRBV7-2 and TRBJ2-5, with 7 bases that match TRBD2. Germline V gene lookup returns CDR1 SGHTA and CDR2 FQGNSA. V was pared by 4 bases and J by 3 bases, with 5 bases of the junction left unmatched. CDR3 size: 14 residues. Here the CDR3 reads CASSSRGLKETQYF. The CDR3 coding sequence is TGTGCCAGCAGCTCCCGGGGACTAAAAGAGACCCAGTACTTC.

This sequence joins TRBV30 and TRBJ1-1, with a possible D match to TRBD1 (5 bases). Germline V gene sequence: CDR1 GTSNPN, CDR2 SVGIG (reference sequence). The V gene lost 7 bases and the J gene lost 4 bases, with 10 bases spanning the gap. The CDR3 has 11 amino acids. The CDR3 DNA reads TGTGCCTCGGGGGGTGGCACTGAAGCTTTCTTT. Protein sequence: CASGGGTEAFF. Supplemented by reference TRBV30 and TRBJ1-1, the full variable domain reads SQTIHQWPATLVQPVGSPLSLECTVEGTSNPNLYWYRQAAGRGLQLLFYSVGIGQISSEVPQNLSASRPQDRQFILSSKKLLLSDSGFYLCASGGGTEAFFGQGTRLTVV.

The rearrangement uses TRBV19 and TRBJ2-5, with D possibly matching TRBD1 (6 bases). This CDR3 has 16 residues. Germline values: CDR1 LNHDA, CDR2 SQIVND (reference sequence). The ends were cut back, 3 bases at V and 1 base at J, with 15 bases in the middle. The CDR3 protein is CASSIYWTDLQETQYF. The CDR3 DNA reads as TGTGCCAGTAGTATTTATTGGACAGACCTCCAAGAGACCCAGTACTTC.

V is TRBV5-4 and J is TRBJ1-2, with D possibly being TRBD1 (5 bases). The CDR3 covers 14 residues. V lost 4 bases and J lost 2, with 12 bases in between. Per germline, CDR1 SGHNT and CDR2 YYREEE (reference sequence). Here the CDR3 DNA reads TGTGCCAGCAGCACACAGACAGAGAACTATGGCTACACCTTC. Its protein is CASSTQTENYGYTF.

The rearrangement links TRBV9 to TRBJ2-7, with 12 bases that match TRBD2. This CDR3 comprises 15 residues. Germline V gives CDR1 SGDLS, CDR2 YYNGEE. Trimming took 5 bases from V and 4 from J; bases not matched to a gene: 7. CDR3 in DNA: TGTGCCAGCAGTGTCGCGACTAGCGGGGGATACGAGCAGTACTTC. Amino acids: CASSVATSGGYEQYF.

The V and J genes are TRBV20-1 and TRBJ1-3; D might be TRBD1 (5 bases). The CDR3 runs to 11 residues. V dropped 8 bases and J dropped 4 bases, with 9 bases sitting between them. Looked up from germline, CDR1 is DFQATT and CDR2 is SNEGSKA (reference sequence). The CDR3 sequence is CSFRTGNTIYF. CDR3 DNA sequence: TGCAGTTTTCGGACAGGAAACACCATATATTTT.

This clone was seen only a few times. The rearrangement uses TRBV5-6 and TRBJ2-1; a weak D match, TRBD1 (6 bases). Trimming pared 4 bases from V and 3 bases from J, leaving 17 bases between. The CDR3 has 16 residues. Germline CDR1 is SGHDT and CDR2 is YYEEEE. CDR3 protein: CASSHRTDRVYNEQFF. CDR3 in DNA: TGTGCCAGCAGCCACCGGACAGACCGGGTCTACAATGAGCAGTTCTTC.

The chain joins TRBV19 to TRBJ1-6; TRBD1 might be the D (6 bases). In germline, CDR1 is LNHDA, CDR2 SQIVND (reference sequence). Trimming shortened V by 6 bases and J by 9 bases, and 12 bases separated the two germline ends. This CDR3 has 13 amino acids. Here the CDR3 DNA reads TGTGCCAGTAGGGGGGGGGCGAGTTCACCCCTCCACTTT. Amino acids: CASRGGASSPLHF.

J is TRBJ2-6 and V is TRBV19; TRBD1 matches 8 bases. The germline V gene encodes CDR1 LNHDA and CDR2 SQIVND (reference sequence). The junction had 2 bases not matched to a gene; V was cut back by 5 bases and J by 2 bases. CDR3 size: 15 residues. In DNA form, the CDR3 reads TGTGCCAGTAGTGCGACAGGGGCTGGGGCCAACGTCCTGACTTTC. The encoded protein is CASSATGAGANVLTF.

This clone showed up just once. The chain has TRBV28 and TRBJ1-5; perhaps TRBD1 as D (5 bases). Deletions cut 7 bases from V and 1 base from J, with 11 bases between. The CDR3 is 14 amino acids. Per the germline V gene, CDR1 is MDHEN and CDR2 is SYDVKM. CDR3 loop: CASTEDSSNQPQHF. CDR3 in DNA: TGTGCCAGCACCGAAGACAGCAGCAATCAGCCCCAGCATTTT.

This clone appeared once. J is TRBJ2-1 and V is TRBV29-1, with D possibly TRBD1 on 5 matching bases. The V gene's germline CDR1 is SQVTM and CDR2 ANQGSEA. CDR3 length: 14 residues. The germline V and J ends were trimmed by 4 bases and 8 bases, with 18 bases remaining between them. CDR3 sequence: CSVADRGTSDEQFF. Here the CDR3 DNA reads TGCAGCGTTGCCGATAGGGGAACGAGCGATGAGCAGTTCTTC.

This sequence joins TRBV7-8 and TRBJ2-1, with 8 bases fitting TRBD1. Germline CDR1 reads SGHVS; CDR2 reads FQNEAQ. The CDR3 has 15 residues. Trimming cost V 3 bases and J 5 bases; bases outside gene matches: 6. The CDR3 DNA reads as TGTGCCAGCAGCTTGGGACAGGCGGGCAACAATGAGCAGTTCTTC. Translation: CASSLGQAGNNEQFF.

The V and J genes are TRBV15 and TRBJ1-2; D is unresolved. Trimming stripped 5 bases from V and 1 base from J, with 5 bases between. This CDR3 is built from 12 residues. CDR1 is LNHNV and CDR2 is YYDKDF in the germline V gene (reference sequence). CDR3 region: CATSEFNYGYTF. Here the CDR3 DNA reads TGTGCCACCAGCGAGTTTAACTATGGCTACACCTTC.

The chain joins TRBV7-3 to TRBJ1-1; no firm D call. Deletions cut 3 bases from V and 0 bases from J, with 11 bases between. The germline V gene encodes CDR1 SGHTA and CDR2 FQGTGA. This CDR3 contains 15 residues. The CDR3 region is CASSLSGALNTEAFF. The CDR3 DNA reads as TGTGCCAGCAGCTTGAGCGGAGCCTTGAACACTGAAGCTTTCTTT.

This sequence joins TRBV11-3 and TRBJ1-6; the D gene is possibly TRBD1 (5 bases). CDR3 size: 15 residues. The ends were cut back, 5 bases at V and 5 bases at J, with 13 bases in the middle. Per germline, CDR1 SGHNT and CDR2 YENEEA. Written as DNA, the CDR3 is TGTGCCAGCAGCCCGGGCGAAGGGGATAATTCACCCCTCCACTTT. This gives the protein CASSPGEGDNSPLHF. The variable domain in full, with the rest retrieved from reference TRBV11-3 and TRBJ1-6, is EAGVVQSPRYKIIEKKQPVAFWCNPISGHNTLYWYLQNLGQGPELLIRYENEEAVDDSQLPKDRFSAERLKGVDSTLKIQPAELGDSAVYLCASSPGEGDNSPLHFGNGTRLTVT.

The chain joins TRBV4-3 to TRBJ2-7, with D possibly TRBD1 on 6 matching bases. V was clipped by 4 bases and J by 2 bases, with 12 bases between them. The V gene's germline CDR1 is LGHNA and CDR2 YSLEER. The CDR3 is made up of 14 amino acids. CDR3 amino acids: CASSPGNRAYEQYF. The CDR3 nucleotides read TGCGCCAGCAGCCCCGGGAACAGGGCCTACGAGCAGTACTTC.